This TCR beta chain was profiled in a study of T-cell reconstitution after alpha-beta-depleted transplantation in children. Study results and limitations: Newly generated T cells supplied most T-cell counts and diversity one year post-transplant. The origin of alpha-beta T cells about two months after transplant was reportedly several hundred expanded graft clones. High day-60 TCRbeta diversity in some patients came from surviving recipient T cells and thymic progenitors.

In the case of this clonotype: Antigen specificity is unknown.

As it was prepared, the TCRbeta library received unique molecular identifiers. TCRdb analysed the PCR reads with MiXCR anew, one entry per CDR3 protein. The table records around 580,000 distinct CDR3 sequences, roughly 23% of them present only once. Trimming shortened V by 6 bases and J by 0 bases, and 15 bases separated the two germline ends. Germline V lookup: CDR1 DFQATT, CDR2 SNEGSKA (reference sequence). This CDR3 is 16 amino acids long. V is TRBV20-1 and J is TRBJ2-6; a weak D match, TRBD2 (6 bases). The TCR originated in a boy younger than two who had a stem cell transplant for acute myeloid leukemia, so the T cells may come from the graft donor. Sequencing was performed on PBMCs, mostly from graft donor cells, taken 360 days after TCRalphabeta/CD19-depleted stem cell transplant. CDR3 region: CSAPGTDSSGANVLTF. Written as DNA, the CDR3 is TGCAGTGCCCCCGGGACTGACAGCTCTGGGGCCAACGTCCTGACTTTC.